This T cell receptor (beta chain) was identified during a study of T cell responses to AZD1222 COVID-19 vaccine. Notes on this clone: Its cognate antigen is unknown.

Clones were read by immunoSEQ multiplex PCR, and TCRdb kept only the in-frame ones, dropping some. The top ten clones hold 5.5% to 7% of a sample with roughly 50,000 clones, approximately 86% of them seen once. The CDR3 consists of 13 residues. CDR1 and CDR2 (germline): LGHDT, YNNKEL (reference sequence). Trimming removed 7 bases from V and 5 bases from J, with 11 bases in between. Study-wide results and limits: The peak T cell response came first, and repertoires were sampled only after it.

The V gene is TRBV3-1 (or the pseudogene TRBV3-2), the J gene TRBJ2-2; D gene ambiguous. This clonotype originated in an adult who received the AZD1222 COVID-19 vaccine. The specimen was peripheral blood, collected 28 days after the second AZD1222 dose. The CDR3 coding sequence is TGTGCCAGCACCTCCGCCAATACCGGGGAGCTGTTTTTT. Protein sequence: CASTSANTGELFF.